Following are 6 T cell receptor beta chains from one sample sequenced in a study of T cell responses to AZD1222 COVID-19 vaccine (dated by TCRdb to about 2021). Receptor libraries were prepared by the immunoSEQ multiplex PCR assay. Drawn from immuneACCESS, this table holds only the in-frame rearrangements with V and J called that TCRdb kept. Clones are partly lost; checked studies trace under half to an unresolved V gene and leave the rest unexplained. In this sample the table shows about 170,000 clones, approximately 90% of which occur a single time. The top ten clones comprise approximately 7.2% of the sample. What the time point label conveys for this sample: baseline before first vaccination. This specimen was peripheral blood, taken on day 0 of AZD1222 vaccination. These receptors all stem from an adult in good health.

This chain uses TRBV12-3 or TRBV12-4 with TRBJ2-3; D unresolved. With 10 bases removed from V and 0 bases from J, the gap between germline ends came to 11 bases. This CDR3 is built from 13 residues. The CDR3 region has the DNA TGTGCCATCCGACCGGACAGCACAGATACGCAGTATTTT. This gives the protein CAIRPDSTDTQYF.

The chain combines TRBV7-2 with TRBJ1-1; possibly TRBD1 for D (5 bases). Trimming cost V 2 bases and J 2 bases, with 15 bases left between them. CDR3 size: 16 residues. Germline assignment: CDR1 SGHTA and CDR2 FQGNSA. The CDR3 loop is CASSLPASRGNTEAFF. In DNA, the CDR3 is TGTGCCAGCAGCTTACCAGCGTCGCGGGGCAACACTGAAGCTTTCTTT.

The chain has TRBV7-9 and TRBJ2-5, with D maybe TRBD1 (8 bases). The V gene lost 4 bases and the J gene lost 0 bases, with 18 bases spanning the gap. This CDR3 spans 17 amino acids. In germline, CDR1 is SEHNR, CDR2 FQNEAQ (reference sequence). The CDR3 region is CASSYLDREGDQETQYF. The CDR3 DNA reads TGTGCCAGCAGCTACCTGGACAGGGAGGGAGACCAAGAGACCCAGTACTTC.

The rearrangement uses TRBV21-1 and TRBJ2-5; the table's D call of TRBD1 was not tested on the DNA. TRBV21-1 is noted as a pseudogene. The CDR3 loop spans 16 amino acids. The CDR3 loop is CASSEDKKGRRETQYF. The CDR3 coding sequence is TGTGCCAGCAGCGAGGATAAGAAGGGGCGCAGGGAGACCCAGTACTTC.

CDR3 nucleotide sequence: TGTGCCAGCAGTTTTCCGACAGTTATCTCCTACGAGCAGTACTTC. Translation: CASSFPTVISYEQYF. The chain uses TRBV28 and TRBJ2-7; TRBD1 is a possible D gene (5 bases). CDR3 length: 15 amino acids. Germline V lookup: CDR1 MDHEN, CDR2 SYDVKM. V was shortened by 3 bases and J by 0 bases, with 12 bases between the two germline ends. The variable domain in full, completed from reference TRBV28 and TRBJ2-7, reads DVKVTQSSRYLVKRTGEKVFLECVQDMDHENMFWYRQDPGLGLRLIYFSYDVKMKEKGDIPEGYSVSREKKERFSLILESASTNQTSMYLCASSFPTVISYEQYFGPGTRLTVT.

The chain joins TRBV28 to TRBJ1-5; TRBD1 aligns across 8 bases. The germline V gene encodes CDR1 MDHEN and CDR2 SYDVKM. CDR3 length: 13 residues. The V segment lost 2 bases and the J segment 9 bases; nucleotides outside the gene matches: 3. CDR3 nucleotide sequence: TGTGCCAGCAGTTTAACAGGGGGTATGCCCCAGCATTTT. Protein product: CASSLTGGMPQHF.